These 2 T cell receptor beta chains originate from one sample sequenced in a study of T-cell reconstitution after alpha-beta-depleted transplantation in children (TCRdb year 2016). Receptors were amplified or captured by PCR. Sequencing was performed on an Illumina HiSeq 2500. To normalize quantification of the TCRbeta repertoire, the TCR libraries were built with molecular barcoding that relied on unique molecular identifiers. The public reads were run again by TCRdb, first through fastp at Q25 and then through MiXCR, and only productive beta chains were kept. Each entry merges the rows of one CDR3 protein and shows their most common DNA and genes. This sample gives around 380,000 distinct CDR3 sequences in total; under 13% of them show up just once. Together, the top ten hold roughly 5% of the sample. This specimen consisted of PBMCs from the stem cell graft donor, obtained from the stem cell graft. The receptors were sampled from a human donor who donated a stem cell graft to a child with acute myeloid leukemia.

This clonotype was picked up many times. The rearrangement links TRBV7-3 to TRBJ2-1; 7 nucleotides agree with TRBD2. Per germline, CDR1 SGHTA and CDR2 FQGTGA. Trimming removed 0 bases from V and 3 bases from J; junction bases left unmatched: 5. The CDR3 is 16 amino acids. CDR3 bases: TGTGCCAGCAGCTTAACTTCCAGCGGGATCTACAATGAGCAGTTCTTC. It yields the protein CASSLTSSGIYNEQFF.

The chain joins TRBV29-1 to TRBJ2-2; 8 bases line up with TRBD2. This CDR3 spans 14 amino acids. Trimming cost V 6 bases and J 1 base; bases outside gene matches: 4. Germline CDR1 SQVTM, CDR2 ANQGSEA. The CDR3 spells CSVRAGENTGELFF. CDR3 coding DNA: TGCAGCGTCCGAGCGGGGGAGAACACCGGGGAGCTGTTTTTT.